These 8 T cell receptor beta chains came from one sample sequenced in a study of cytomegalovirus exposure and HLA in healthy donors. The PCR contained 60 Vbeta and 13 Jbeta primers. Profiled with immunoSEQ multiplex PCR; TCRdb holds only in-frame clones, not every one. There are more than 110,000 clones in the sample; nearly 80% occur only once, and 4.5% to 6% lies in the top ten. Sequenced input: PBMCs. The receptors were sampled from a male donor in good health and CMV-seronegative.

This chain joins TRBV28 and TRBJ1-6, with 7 bases fitting TRBD1. CDR1 is MDHEN, CDR2 SYDVKM, per germline. After removal of 6 bases from V and 8 bases from J, the junction contained 13 bases not matched to a gene. This CDR3 comprises 16 residues. CDR3 in amino acids: CASSLVTGTAYSPLHF. The CDR3 nucleotides are TGTGCCAGCAGCCTGGTCACCGGGACAGCCTATTCACCCCTCCACTTT.

This clone was seen once. The rearrangement links TRBV6-5 to TRBJ1-2; 8 bases match TRBD1. V gave up 4 bases and J gave up 4 bases; unmatched junction bases: 8. In germline, CDR1 is MNHEY, CDR2 SVGAGI. The CDR3 extends over 15 amino acids. DNA for the CDR3: TGTGCCAGCAGTTTCATGGACAGGGTAGCCTATGGCTACACCTTC. Translated: CASSFMDRVAYGYTF.

The chain links TRBV4-2 to TRBJ2-3; TRBD2 matches 10 bases. J gave up 4 bases and V 0 bases, and 4 bases lay outside the gene matches. Germline V gene lookup returns CDR1 LGHNA and CDR2 YNFKEQ. The CDR3 runs 16 residues. CDR3 loop: CASSQDGSGGADTQYF. The CDR3 bases are TGTGCCAGCAGCCAAGATGGGAGCGGGGGGGCAGATACGCAGTATTTT.

The rearrangement links TRBV11-2 to TRBJ2-5; D is possibly TRBD2 (6 bases). This CDR3 is built from 13 residues. V was shortened by 6 bases and J by 4 bases, with 12 bases between the two germline ends. The germline V gene encodes CDR1 SGHAT and CDR2 FQNNGV. CDR3 bases: TGTGCCAGCAGTCGTCCCGGGGGAGAGACCCAGTACTTC. This codes for CASSRPGGETQYF.

V and J are TRBV5-5 and TRBJ2-5; D unresolved. Deletions cut 2 bases from V and 2 bases from J, with 13 bases between. This CDR3 has 15 residues. Germline CDR1 reads SGHKS; CDR2 reads YYEKEE (reference sequence). CDR3: CASSLVRASQETQYF. CDR3 coding DNA: TGTGCCAGCAGCTTAGTCCGAGCTTCGCAAGAGACCCAGTACTTC.

The chain links TRBV6-6 to TRBJ2-1; D unclear. The CDR3 contains 11 residues. Trimming stripped 7 bases from V and 9 bases from J, with 10 bases between. Looked up from germline, CDR1 is MNHNY and CDR2 is SVGAGI (reference sequence). In DNA form, the CDR3 reads TGTGCCAGCAACGGATCGGGTGAGCAGTTCTTC. Protein sequence: CASNGSGEQFF.

The chain is built from TRBV28 and TRBJ2-7; the match to TRBD1 covers 9 bases. This CDR3 comprises 14 residues. Losses at the gene ends were 2 bases for V and 10 bases for J; bases not matched to a gene: 9. The germline gives CDR1 MDHEN, CDR2 SYDVKM. The CDR3 loop reads CASSLGGQGSSQYF. The CDR3 bases are TGTGCCAGCAGTTTAGGAGGACAGGGGAGTTCCCAGTACTTC.

This chain connects TRBV4-3 to TRBJ2-1, with TRBD2 matching 9 bases. Germline CDR1 and CDR2: LGHNA and YSLEER. There are 17 residues in the CDR3. Unmatched junction bases numbered 8, after V lost 0 bases and J lost 5 bases. The CDR3 nucleotides are TGCGCCAGCAGCCAAGATAGGCTAGCGGGGCAGCACAATGAGCAGTTCTTC. Its translation: CASSQDRLAGQHNEQFF.